The present entry profiles one TCR beta chain with its context. The method was immunoSEQ multiplex PCR; TCRdb's version includes in-frame clones alone and lacks a portion of them. The profile shows 200,000 to 250,000 clones, approximately 84% of them singletons. The record originates from a study of blood T cell repertoires in COVID-19. The CDR3 contains 12 residues. V was clipped by 2 bases and J by 8 bases, with 9 bases between them. The V gene's germline CDR1 is MNHNS and CDR2 SASEGT. V and J are TRBV6-1 and TRBJ1-2; TRBD1 is a possible D gene (5 bases). Sample: peripheral blood. The sequence came from a woman aged 45-60 years with active or convalescent COVID-19. CDR3 in DNA: TGTGCCAGCAGTGAACAGGGTGGCGGCTACACCTTC. Translating gives CASSEQGGGYTF.